This T cell receptor (beta chain) was obtained from a study of shared clonotypes between healthy human individuals. Germline V CDR1 and CDR2: SNHLY, FYNNEI. The CDR3 runs 12 residues. V was pared by 3 bases and J by 4 bases, with 7 bases between. This table comes from immunoSEQ multiplex PCR, and its TCRdb copy is limited to in-frame clones, with some not included. The table lists 2 million to 3 million clones, under 95% of them singletons. Details on this clone: The antigen remains unidentified.

Regarding the study as a whole: Clonotype sharing levels among donors were expected to vary with sequencing depth. Between a handful of donors, naive CD4 clonotypes were shared at a level of around 5.1%. Exclusively blood specimens were collected; tissue repertoires likely differ.

The chain couples TRBV2 to TRBJ2-7, with unresolved D. The sample taken for sequencing was naive CD4+ T cells from PBMCs. Subset in this sample: CD45RA+ positively selected. The origin of this receptor is a man younger than 35 in good health. Some clones in this sample may be carry-over from other donors' samples. CDR3 in DNA: TGTGCCAGCAGTGAGTACGAGTACGAGCAGTACTTC. Its translation is CASSEYEYEQYF.